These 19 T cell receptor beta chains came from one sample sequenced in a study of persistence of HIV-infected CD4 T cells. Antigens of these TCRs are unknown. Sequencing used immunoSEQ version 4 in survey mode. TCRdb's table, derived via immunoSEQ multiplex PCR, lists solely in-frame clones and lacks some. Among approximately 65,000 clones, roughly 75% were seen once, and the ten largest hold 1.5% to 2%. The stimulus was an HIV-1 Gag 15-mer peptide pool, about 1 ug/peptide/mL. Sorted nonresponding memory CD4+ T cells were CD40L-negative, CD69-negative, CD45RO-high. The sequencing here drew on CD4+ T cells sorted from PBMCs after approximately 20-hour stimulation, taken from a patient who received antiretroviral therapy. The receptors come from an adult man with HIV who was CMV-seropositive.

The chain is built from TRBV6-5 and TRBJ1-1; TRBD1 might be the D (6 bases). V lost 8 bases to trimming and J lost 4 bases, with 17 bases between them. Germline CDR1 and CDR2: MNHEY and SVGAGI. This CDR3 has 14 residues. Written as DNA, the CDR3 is TGTGCCAGCGTCCTTGAGGGGGGGGGCACTGAAGCTTTCTTT. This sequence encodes CASVLEGGGTEAFF.

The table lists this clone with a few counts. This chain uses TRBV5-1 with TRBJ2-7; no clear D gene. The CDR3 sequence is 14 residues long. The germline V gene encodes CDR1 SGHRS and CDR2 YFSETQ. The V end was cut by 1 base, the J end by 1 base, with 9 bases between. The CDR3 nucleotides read TGCGCCAGCAGCTTGCAACACAGTTCCTACGAGCAGTACTTC. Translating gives CASSLQHSSYEQYF.

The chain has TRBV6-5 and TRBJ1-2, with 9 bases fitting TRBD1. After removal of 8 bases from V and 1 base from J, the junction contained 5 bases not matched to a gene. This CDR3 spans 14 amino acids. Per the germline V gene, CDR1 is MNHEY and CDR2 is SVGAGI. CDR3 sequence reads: CASARDRDNYGYTF. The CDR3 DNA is TGTGCCAGCGCTCGGGACAGGGATAACTATGGCTACACCTTC.

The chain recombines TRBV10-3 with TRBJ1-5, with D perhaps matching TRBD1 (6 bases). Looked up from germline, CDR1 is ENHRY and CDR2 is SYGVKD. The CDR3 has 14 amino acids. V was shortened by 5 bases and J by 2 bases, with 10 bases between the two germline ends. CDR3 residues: CAISSDSRNQPQHF. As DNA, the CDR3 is TGTGCCATCAGTTCGGACAGTCGCAATCAGCCCCAGCATTTT.

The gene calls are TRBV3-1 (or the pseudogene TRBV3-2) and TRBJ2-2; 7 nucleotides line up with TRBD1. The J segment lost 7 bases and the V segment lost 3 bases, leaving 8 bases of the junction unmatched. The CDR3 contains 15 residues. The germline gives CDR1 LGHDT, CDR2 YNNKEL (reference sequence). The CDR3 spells CASSHQDRPIGELFF. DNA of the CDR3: TGTGCCAGCAGCCACCAGGACAGGCCAATCGGGGAGCTGTTTTTT.

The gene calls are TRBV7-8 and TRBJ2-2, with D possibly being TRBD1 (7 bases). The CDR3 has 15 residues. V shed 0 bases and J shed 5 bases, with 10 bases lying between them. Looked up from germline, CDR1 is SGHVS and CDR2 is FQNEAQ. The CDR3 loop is CASSLAQGGTGELFF. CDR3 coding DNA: TGTGCCAGCAGCTTAGCGCAGGGGGGTACCGGGGAGCTGTTTTTT.

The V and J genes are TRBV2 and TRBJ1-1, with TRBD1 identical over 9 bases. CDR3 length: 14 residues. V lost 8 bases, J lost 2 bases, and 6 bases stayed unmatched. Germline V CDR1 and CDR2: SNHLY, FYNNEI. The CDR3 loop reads CASRQGGDNTEAFF. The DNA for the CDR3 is TGTGCCAGCCGACAGGGGGGAGATAACACTGAAGCTTTCTTT.

CDR3 DNA: TGCAGCGCCGGGACAAGAGGAAACACCATATATTTT. Its translation is CSAGTRGNTIYF. The chain has TRBV29-1 and TRBJ1-3, with D possibly matching TRBD1 (6 bases). Germline CDR1 reads SQVTM; CDR2 reads ANQGSEA. With 7 bases removed from V and 4 bases from J, the gap between germline ends came to 11 bases. CDR3 length: 12 amino acids.

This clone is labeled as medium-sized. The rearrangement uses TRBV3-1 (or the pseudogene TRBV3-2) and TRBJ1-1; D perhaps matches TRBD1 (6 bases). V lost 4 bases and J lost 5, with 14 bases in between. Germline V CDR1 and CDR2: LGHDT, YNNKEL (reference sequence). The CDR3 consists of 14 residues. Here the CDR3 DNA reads TGTGCCAGCAGCCCTGGGCAGGGGAAGACTGAAGCTTTCTTT. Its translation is CASSPGQGKTEAFF.

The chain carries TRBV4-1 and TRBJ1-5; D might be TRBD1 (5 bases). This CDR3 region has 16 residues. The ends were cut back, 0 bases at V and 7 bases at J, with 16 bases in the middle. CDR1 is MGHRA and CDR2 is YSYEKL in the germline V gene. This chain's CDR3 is CASSQDGGGAQQPQHF. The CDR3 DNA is TGCGCCAGCAGCCAAGATGGCGGAGGGGCCCAGCAGCCCCAGCATTTT.

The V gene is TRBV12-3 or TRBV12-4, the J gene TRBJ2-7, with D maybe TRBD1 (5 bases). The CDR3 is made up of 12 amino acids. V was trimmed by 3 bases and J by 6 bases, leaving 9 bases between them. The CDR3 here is CASSLTQGEQYF. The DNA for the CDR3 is TGTGCCAGCAGTTTGACTCAGGGCGAGCAGTACTTC.

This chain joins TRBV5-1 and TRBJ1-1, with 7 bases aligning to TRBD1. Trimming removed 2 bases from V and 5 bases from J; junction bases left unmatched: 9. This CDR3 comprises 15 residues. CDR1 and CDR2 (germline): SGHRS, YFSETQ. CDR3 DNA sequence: TGCGCCAGCAGCTTTGAGGGGGCAACGATGACTGAAGCTTTCTTT. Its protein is CASSFEGATMTEAFF.

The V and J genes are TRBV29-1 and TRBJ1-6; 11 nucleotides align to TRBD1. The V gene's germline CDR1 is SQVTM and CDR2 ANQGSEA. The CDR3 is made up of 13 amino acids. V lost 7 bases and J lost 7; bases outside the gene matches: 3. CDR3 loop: CSAGTGGNSPLHF. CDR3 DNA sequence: TGCAGCGCGGGGACAGGGGGGAATTCACCCCTCCACTTT.

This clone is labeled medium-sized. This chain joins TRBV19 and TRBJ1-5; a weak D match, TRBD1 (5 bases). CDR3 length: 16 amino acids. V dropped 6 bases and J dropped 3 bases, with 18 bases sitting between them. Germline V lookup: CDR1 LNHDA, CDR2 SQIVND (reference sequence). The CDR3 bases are TGTGCCAGTAGGCCCTCAGGGAGGAGGGTCAATCAGCCCCAGCATTTT. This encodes CASRPSGRRVNQPQHF.

The CDR3 region is CASSRGQGYGYTF. In DNA, the CDR3 is TGTGCCAGCAGCCGGGGACAGGGGTATGGCTACACCTTC. The chain has TRBV7-9 and TRBJ1-2; 10 bases line up with TRBD1. The CDR3 sequence is 13 residues long. V gave up 5 bases and J gave up 5 bases; unmatched junction bases: 2. Germline values: CDR1 SEHNR, CDR2 FQNEAQ (reference sequence).

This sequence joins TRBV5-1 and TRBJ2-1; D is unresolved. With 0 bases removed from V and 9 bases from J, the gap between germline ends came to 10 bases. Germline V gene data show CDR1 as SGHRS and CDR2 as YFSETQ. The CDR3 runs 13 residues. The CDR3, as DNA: TGCGCCAGCAGCTTGGCCCCCTTCGGTGAGCAGTTCTTC. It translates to CASSLAPFGEQFF.

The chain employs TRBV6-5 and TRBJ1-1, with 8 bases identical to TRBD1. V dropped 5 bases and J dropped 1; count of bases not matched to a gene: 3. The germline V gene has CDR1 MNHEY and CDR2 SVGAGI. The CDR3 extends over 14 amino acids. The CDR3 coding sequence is TGTGCCAGCAGTCCCGGGACAGGGAACACTGAAGCTTTCTTT. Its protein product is CASSPGTGNTEAFF.

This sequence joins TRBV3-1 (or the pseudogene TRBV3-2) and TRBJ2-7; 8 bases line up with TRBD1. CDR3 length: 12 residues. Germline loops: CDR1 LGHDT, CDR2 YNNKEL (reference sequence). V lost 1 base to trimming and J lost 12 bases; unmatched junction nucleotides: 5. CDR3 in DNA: TGTGCCAGCAGCCAAGCGGACAGGGATCGGTACTTC. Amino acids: CASSQADRDRYF.

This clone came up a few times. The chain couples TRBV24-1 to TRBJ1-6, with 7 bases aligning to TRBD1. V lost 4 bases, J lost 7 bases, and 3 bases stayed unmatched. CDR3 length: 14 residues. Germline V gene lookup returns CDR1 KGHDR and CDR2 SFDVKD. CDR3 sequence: CATSDQGVNSPLHF. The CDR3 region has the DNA TGTGCCACCAGTGACCAGGGGGTGAATTCACCCCTCCACTTT.